The sequence of this T cell receptor beta chain was determined in a study of blood T cell repertoires in COVID-19. Study information: Specimens from acute and convalescent COVID-19 originated in the United States, Italy and Spain. PBMCs, B-cell-depleted T cells, or T cells were the source of the cDNA or gDNA that made up the material.

The V segment lost 5 bases and the J segment 12 bases; nucleotides outside the gene matches: 17. This CDR3 is 16 amino acids long. Looked up from germline, CDR1 is MNHEY and CDR2 is SMNVEV (reference sequence). Libraries were prepared by immunoSEQ multiplex PCR; TCRdb keeps only in-frame clonotypes and omits some of them. The sample shows 200,000 to 300,000 clones, approximately 90% of them seen only once. The receptor's source is a woman aged 35 to 49 with acute or convalescent COVID-19. Sequencing was performed on peripheral blood. This chain connects TRBV27 to TRBJ2-1; 9 nucleotides align to TRBD1. CDR3 bases: TGTGCCAGCAGTCTTGCACCCTCACAGGGGGCAGTACGGCAGTTCTTC. It codes for CASSLAPSQGAVRQFF.